This T cell receptor (beta chain) was captured by sequencing in a study of blood T cell repertoires in COVID-19 (dated by TCRdb to 2018 to 2021). Context from the whole study: Samples from collaborators originated in the United States, Italy and Spain and spanned both the acute and convalescent phases of COVID-19. The sample metadata nearly always contained a de-identified subject ID, COVID-19 status, age in years and sex. The material from the prospective study consisted of cDNA or gDNA derived from T cells, B-cell-depleted T cells, or PBMCs. The samples were drawn from the first 160 participants of the ongoing ImmuneRACE study and from 950 to 1,500 subjects provided by 6 global collaborators. The repertoires were released in a freely available public database intended as a resource for research on the immune response to SARS-CoV-2. Where available, HLA class I and class II types were taken from metadata supplied by the sample provider and were not determined by assay-based typing. The dataset comprised deeply sampled blood TCRbeta repertoires from subjects exposed to, actively infected with, or recovered from COVID-19. Broader findings and caveats from the paper: How much clinical and demographic metadata was included differed by source and by participant, and the metadata was provided uncurated.

CDR1 and CDR2 are read off the germline V gene as SGHTA and FQGNSA. CDR3 length: 13 amino acids, cysteine to phenylalanine. Only the CDR3 DNA stays, 39 bases, in frame from base 1. At the junction V is shortened by 6 bases and J by 10 bases; bases outside the gene matches: 10. TCRbeta CDR3 regions were amplified from genomic DNA by means of the immunoSEQ Assay, a bias-controlled multiplex PCR. On the authors' methods: The number of nucleated cells in each sample was estimated from the amplification of reference gene primers within the assay. To quantify the absolute abundance of each unique TCRbeta CDR3 rearrangement, sequence reads were collapsed and filtered. For each sample, productive Simpson clonality was calculated by taking the square root of Simpson's diversity index across productive rearrangements. TCRdb stores this immuneACCESS table with in-frame sequences only. Part of the clones is absent; in the studies checked, under half of the shortfall reflects unresolved V genes, and no reason is known for the rest. The DNA was the basis for D and trimming; V, J and clone size are from that table. Within this sample are over 200,000 clones, with about nine tenths of them counted one time only. Of the sample, roughly a sixth falls within the top ten clones.

On this clone: The antigen it recognizes is unknown. No quality values exist for individual bases; no much larger clone is one base distant.

Participants in the prospective study were aged 18 to 89 years, lived in about two dozen United States geographic areas, and enrolled through a virtual design. In the prospective study, participants were assigned to cohorts based on the clinical history participants reported in a screening survey and a study questionnaire. For ImmuneRACE Cohort 3, a participant was defined as recovered based on two consecutive negative NP/OP PCR tests, clearance by a healthcare professional, or resolution of symptoms. In the prospective study, mobile phlebotomists collected whole blood, serum and a nasopharyngeal or oropharyngeal swab from each participant. Participants in the prospective study had the option to provide additional blood draws and questionnaires over an approximately 2-month period. Prospective study blood samples were shipped either frozen or at room temperature before DNA extraction.

Recombination joined TRBV7-2 with TRBJ1-1, and TRBD1 matches 8 of the central bases. The receptor was isolated from a man between 18 and 29 years old who had recovered from COVID-19. The material sequenced was PBMCs or T cells enriched from blood (not recorded which). For the CDR3, the sequence is CASSSYQGASAFF. The DNA sequence reads TGTGCCAGCAGTTCCTATCAGGGGGCTTCAGCTTTCTTT. Reference TRBV7-2 and TRBJ1-1 proteins supply the regions before and after the CDR3; the full variable domain is: GAGVSQSPSNKVTEKGKDVELRCDPISGHTALYWYRQSLGQGLEFLIYFQGNSAPDKSGLPSDRFSAERTGGSVSTLTIQRTQQEDSAVYLCASSSYQGASAFFGQGTRLTVV.